Included here is one T cell receptor (beta chain) sequence, with context. Its cognate antigen is unknown. The sample belongs to a study of cytomegalovirus exposure and HLA in healthy donors. Looking at the study overall: Among 350 to 500 genotyped donors, around 80% fell in the Caucasian-associated ancestry cluster. Overall study findings and caveats: Highly shared variants forming one cluster were likely a sequencing artifact.

60 Vbeta and 13 Jbeta primers were used in PCR. Method: immunoSEQ multiplex PCR; TCRdb's copy keeps in-frame clones and lacks some. The sample includes about 83,000 clones, roughly four fifths of them seen just once. Donors likely had unrecorded immune exposures despite being nominally healthy when sampled. Sequencing was carried out using PBMCs. The clonotype originates from a woman in her thirties in good health and CMV-seronegative.

The CDR3 nucleotides read TGTGCCAGCAGCTCACAGGGGGGCCACTATGGCTACACCTTC. This codes for CASSSQGGHYGYTF. V usage is TRBV7-2 and J usage is TRBJ1-2; 8 nucleotides match TRBD1. This CDR3 spans 14 amino acids. Germline CDR1 reads SGHTA; CDR2 reads FQGNSA. Trimming cost V 4 bases and J 3 bases; bases outside gene matches: 4.